The entry below gives a single T cell receptor (beta chain) sequence along with its context. This clonotype appeared many times. It lacks a known antigen. No much larger clone is present one base from it, and per-base qualities are unavailable. The data originate from a study of T-cell memory formation after mild COVID-19 (dated by TCRdb to the early 2020s). Notes on the research overall: TCR sequence clusters from the two donors were found to be largely donor specific. In two donors, T-cell clones that expanded and contracted after mild COVID-19 were tracked by sequencing TCRalpha and TCRbeta repertoires over time. The cohort was made up of two young adult volunteers, one female and one male, who were previously healthy.

Ficoll-Paque density gradient centrifugation was the method used to isolate PBMCs. The cysteine opens and the phenylalanine closes a CDR3 of 15 amino acids. Only the CDR3 portion is preserved as DNA: 45 bases, with reading frame beginning at the first base. The trim is 6 bases for V and 6 bases for J, with a gap of 19 bases between the germline ends. The CDR1 and CDR2 encoded by the germline V gene are MGHRA and YSYEKL. What the research found in general, with its limitations: Contracting CD4+ clones appeared mostly in the CM and EM memory subsets, whereas CD8+ clones were enriched in EMRA. The study covered only a couple of mild cases, and larger cohorts including severe cases with pre-infection samples were considered necessary. From day 15 to 85, contracting clones showed balanced CD4/CD8 phenotypes, whereas a second wave of clones that expanded from day 15 to 37 leaned towards CD4+. The detection of some responding clones in pre-infection memory suggests that pre-existing cross-reactive memory T cells joined the SARS-CoV-2 response. Whether the second-wave clones peaking on day 37 were SARS-CoV-2 specific was not confirmed.

The sequencing machine was an Illumina NovaSeq 6000. TCRalpha and TCRbeta cDNA libraries were built by 5'RACE with constant-segment primers, adding sample barcodes and unique molecular identifiers. RNA was extracted from every sample with Trizol reagent. Libraries were amplified in two PCR steps, with a second sample barcode and Illumina TruSeq adapters added in the second step. The libraries were sequenced on an Illumina NovaSeq using 2 x 150 bp paired-end reads. The original methods were these. Demultiplexing of reads and collapsing into UMI-guided consensus sequences were performed with migec v1.2.7. Using mixcr v2.1.11, UMI consensuses were aligned to TRA and TRB V and J templates and then assembled into clonotypes. Clonotypes were classified as expanded or contracted when called significant by both edgeR and NoisET, with noise models trained on biological replicates. For edgeR calls, a false discovery rate-adjusted p below 0.01 and a log2 fold-change threshold of 1 were applied. As an exploratory analysis of dynamics, max-normalized trajectories of the 1000 most abundant clonotypes were examined with PCA combined with hierarchical clustering. Separately sequenced CD4+ and CD8+ repertoires were used to assign a CD4 or CD8 phenotype to each responding clone. TCRdb ran its own pipeline on the public reads, namely fastp trimming at Q25 and MiXCR clone calling, and kept in-frame beta chains. Each entry merges the rows of one CDR3 protein and shows their most common DNA and genes. What appears here as the V and J calls and clone size reflects TCRdb's work, not the paper's. This sample has about 130,000 distinct CDR3 sequences in its table, and approximately 15% of those were observed once. The top ten clonotypes cover over 4% of the sample.

The V and J genes are TRBV4-1 and TRBJ2-3, and perhaps TRBD2 as D gene, on 6 matching bases. Sequencing was performed on PBMCs or a T cell subset sorted from them (not recorded which). The sequence was collected from a man aged 18 to 30 who had mild COVID-19 (a few samples of this study predate the infection). The sample titles of this study are shuffled in the database, so cell type and time point are left out; the donor was told from shared clones. The CDR3 here reads CASSWDLGTRDTQYF. The DNA reads as follows: TGCGCCAGCAGTTGGGACTTAGGAACAAGGGATACGCAGTATTTT.